Listed here are 24 T cell receptor beta chains from one sample, sequenced in a study of blood T cell repertoires in COVID-19. Method: immunoSEQ multiplex PCR; TCRdb's copy keeps in-frame clones and lacks some. The table shows about 180,000 clones, with roughly 90% occurring only once. The source material was peripheral blood. The receptor set was obtained from a man in his 70s with active or convalescent COVID-19.

This chain uses TRBV29-1 with TRBJ2-1; 12 nucleotides line up with TRBD2. Germline lookup yields CDR1 SQVTM and CDR2 ANQGSEA. V trimming: 1 base; J trimming: 5 bases; junction bases outside the gene matches: 12. The CDR3 has 18 amino acids. CDR3 loop: CSVEALAGGPGGDNEQFF. The DNA for the CDR3 is TGCAGCGTTGAAGCGCTAGCGGGAGGGCCTGGGGGAGACAATGAGCAGTTCTTC.

This chain joins TRBV10-2 and TRBJ2-1; 13 positions agree with TRBD2. The germline V gene has CDR1 WSHSY and CDR2 SAAADI. With 6 bases clipped from V and 9 bases from J, the junction kept 11 bases outside the gene matches. The CDR3 consists of 16 residues. CDR3 residues: CASRKTGTSGIGEQFF. CDR3 sequence (DNA): TGCGCCAGCAGGAAGACCGGGACTAGCGGGATTGGTGAGCAGTTCTTC.

The chain recombines TRBV3-1 (or the pseudogene TRBV3-2) with TRBJ2-7; possible D gene TRBD2, 6 bases. CDR3 length: 13 residues. The V end was cut by 4 bases, the J end by 2 bases, with 9 bases between. Germline CDR1 and CDR2: LGHDT and YNNKEL (reference sequence). This CDR3 reads CASSRSGPYEQYF. The CDR3 region has the DNA TGTGCCAGCAGCCGTAGCGGTCCCTACGAGCAGTACTTC.

V and J are TRBV7-9 and TRBJ2-1; the match to TRBD2 covers 7 bases. The trim removed 5 bases at V and 4 bases at J, leaving 8 bases unmatched. From germline, CDR1 is SEHNR and CDR2 FQNEAQ (reference sequence). CDR3 length: 15 amino acids. CDR3 sequence reads: CASSRGLTFYNEQFF. The CDR3 nucleotides are TGTGCCAGCAGCCGGGGACTAACCTTTTACAATGAGCAGTTCTTC.

Only one count was recorded for this clone. The chain combines TRBV7-9 with TRBJ1-5, with 9 bases fitting TRBD1. Germline lookup yields CDR1 SEHNR and CDR2 FQNEAQ (reference sequence). This CDR3 has 15 amino acids. The ends lost 5 bases at V and 2 bases at J; junction bases unmatched: 4. CDR3 coding DNA: TGTGCCAGCAGCCCGGACAGGGGCGGCAATCAGCCCCAGCATTTT. It translates to CASSPDRGGNQPQHF.

This chain links TRBV5-1 with TRBJ1-5; 9 positions match TRBD1. The CDR3 is 14 amino acids. Germline trimming cut 2 bases from V and 8 bases from J; bases unmatched to any gene: 5. Looked up from germline, CDR1 is SGHRS and CDR2 is YFSETQ. CDR3 amino acids: CASSFTGGGEPQHF. The CDR3 bases are TGCGCCAGCAGCTTCACAGGGGGCGGTGAGCCCCAGCATTTT.

This clone has only a few counts. The rearrangement joins TRBV19 to TRBJ1-1, with D perhaps TRBD1 (5 bases). Germline CDR1 is LNHDA and CDR2 is SQIVND (reference sequence). V dropped 5 bases and J dropped 5 bases, with 12 bases sitting between them. CDR3 size: 13 residues. CDR3 sequence: CASSEQGGTEAFF. Here the CDR3 DNA reads TGTGCCAGTAGTGAGCAGGGAGGGACTGAAGCTTTCTTT. Together with reference TRBV19 and TRBJ1-1, the CDR3 gives the full variable domain: DGGITQSPKYLFRKEGQNVTLSCEQNLNHDAMYWYRQDPGQGLRLIYYSQIVNDFQKGDIAEGYSVSREKKESFPLTVTSAQKNPTAFYLCASSEQGGTEAFFGQGTRLTVV.

This clone was detected once. The chain joins TRBV7-2 to TRBJ1-1; possible D gene TRBD1, 5 bases. CDR1 and CDR2 (germline): SGHTA, FQGNSA. The CDR3 spans 15 residues. V lost 2 bases and J 1 base, leaving 11 bases between the germline ends. DNA for the CDR3: TGTGCCAGCAGCTTAAGGACAAAAAAGAACACTGAAGCTTTCTTT. This translates into CASSLRTKKNTEAFF. The whole variable domain, remainder taken from reference TRBV7-2 and TRBJ1-1, is GAGVSQSPSNKVTEKGKDVELRCDPISGHTALYWYRQSLGQGLEFLIYFQGNSAPDKSGLPSDRFSAERTGGSVSTLTIQRTQQEDSAVYLCASSLRTKKNTEAFFGQGTRLTVV.

This clone showed up just a few times. This chain links TRBV15 with TRBJ2-7, with D perhaps matching TRBD2 (6 bases). Per the germline V gene, CDR1 is LNHNV and CDR2 is YYDKDF (reference sequence). V was pared by 3 bases and J by 6 bases, with 21 bases between. The CDR3 is 16 amino acids. CDR3 in amino acids: CATSRAWAGLSIEQYF. DNA of the CDR3: TGTGCCACCAGCAGGGCTTGGGCGGGACTCTCCATCGAGCAGTACTTC.

The chain combines TRBV5-5 with TRBJ1-2; D uncertain. V was pared by 0 bases and J by 8 bases, with 8 bases between. Germline assignment: CDR1 SGHKS and CDR2 YYEKEE (reference sequence). The CDR3 has 12 residues. The CDR3 region is CASSLVFQGYTF. The CDR3 nucleotides are TGTGCCAGCAGCTTGGTATTTCAGGGCTACACCTTC.

The chain links TRBV6-6 to TRBJ1-1; possible D gene TRBD1, 5 bases. Germline CDR1 reads MNHNY; CDR2 reads SVGAGI (reference sequence). Trimming cost V 7 bases and J 1 base, with 13 bases left between them. The CDR3 covers 14 residues. Here the CDR3 reads CASTPGGTNTEAFF. CDR3 DNA: TGTGCCAGCACCCCCGGGGGTACGAACACTGAAGCTTTCTTT.

The CDR3 here is CASSDGDYGYTF. CDR3 bases: TGCGCCAGCAGCGACGGGGACTATGGCTACACCTTC. This sequence joins TRBV5-1 and TRBJ1-2; D gene uncertain. V lost 4 bases and J 3 bases, leaving 7 bases between the germline ends. The CDR3 is 12 residues long. From germline, CDR1 is SGHRS and CDR2 YFSETQ.

In its sample, this clone was seen once. This chain uses TRBV5-1 with TRBJ2-2, with D possibly matching TRBD1 (5 bases). Per germline, CDR1 SGHRS and CDR2 YFSETQ. This CDR3 is 15 amino acids long. V shed 4 bases and J shed 4 bases, with 14 bases lying between them. The CDR3 here is CASSKGQGSTGELFF. The CDR3, as DNA: TGCGCCAGCAGCAAAGGCCAGGGAAGCACCGGGGAGCTGTTTTTT.

The chain recombines TRBV6-5 with TRBJ1-4, with D perhaps TRBD1 (5 bases). Germline V lookup: CDR1 MNHEY, CDR2 SVGAGI. V was trimmed by 6 bases and J by 8 bases, leaving 16 bases between them. The CDR3 contains 14 residues. In DNA form, the CDR3 reads TGTGCCAGCAGACAGGCCCTTTGGCAGGAAAAACTGTTTTTT. Amino acid sequence: CASRQALWQEKLFF.

The chain uses TRBV6-6 and TRBJ2-7; 10 nucleotides match TRBD1. This CDR3 is 15 amino acids long. Germline CDR1 is MNHNY and CDR2 is SVGAGI (reference sequence). V was clipped by 7 bases and J by 1 base; unmatched bases: 7. The CDR3 protein is CASKKGTGDSYEQYF. The DNA for the CDR3 is TGTGCCAGCAAAAAAGGGACAGGGGATTCCTACGAGCAGTACTTC.

V usage is TRBV5-5 and J usage is TRBJ2-1, with 10 bases identical to TRBD2. Germline CDR1 reads SGHKS; CDR2 reads YYEKEE (reference sequence). Unmatched junction bases numbered 6, after V lost 4 bases and J lost 5 bases. The CDR3 extends over 15 amino acids. The CDR3 nucleotides are TGTGCCAGCAGCCCATTGGGGACTAGCGACAATGAGCAGTTCTTC. This encodes CASSPLGTSDNEQFF.

J is TRBJ1-1 and V is TRBV7-2; 9 nucleotides line up with TRBD1. The CDR3 has 15 residues. CDR1 is SGHTA and CDR2 is FQGNSA in the germline V gene. V shed 3 bases and J 5 bases; nucleotides not matched to a gene: 7. The CDR3 loop reads CASSLPRDRETEAFF. CDR3 coding DNA: TGTGCCAGCAGCTTGCCCCGGGACAGGGAAACTGAAGCTTTCTTT.

With regard to this clone: One end of the junction varies from germline; a read error may be responsible. The rearrangement joins TRBV18 to TRBJ1-1; D is possibly TRBD1 (5 bases). The CDR3 extends over 12 amino acids. The germline CDR1 and CDR2 sequences are KGHSH and LQKENI. CDR3 sequence reads: CASSAPVQEAFF. The CDR3 region has the DNA TGTGCCAGCTCAGCACCCGTACAGGAGGCTTTCTTT.

This chain joins TRBV7-9 and TRBJ1-1, with TRBD1 matching 12 bases. The ends lost 4 bases at V and 0 bases at J; junction bases unmatched: 6. Looked up from germline, CDR1 is SEHNR and CDR2 is FQNEAQ (reference sequence). The CDR3 is made up of 17 amino acids. For the CDR3, the DNA is TGTGCCAGCAGCTCGGGACAGGGGGCAGGGATGAACACTGAAGCTTTCTTT. Translating it yields CASSSGQGAGMNTEAFF.

This rearrangement joins TRBV5-1 to TRBJ2-5, with 10 bases identical to TRBD2. V lost 4 bases and J lost 5; bases outside the gene matches: 8. Germline CDR1 is SGHRS and CDR2 is YFSETQ. The CDR3 contains 15 residues. The CDR3 coding sequence is TGCGCCAGCAGCCCGGGACTAGCGATTAGGGAGACCCAGTACTTC. Translating gives CASSPGLAIRETQYF.

This chain connects TRBV9 to TRBJ2-3; TRBD2 aligns across 12 bases. J was trimmed by 4 bases and V by 6 bases; bases with no gene match: 6. The CDR3 extends over 15 amino acids. Per the germline V gene, CDR1 is SGDLS and CDR2 is YYNGEE. The CDR3 DNA reads as TGTGCCAGCACCAGATCTAGCGGGGGGGCAGATACGCAGTATTTT. It encodes CASTRSSGGADTQYF.

This chain links TRBV5-1 with TRBJ2-7, with 8 positions matching TRBD1. CDR1 and CDR2 from the germline V gene are SGHRS and YFSETQ. CDR3 length: 15 residues. With V trimmed by 0 bases and J by 5 bases, 7 bases remained unmatched. This chain's CDR3 is CASSLAHDRGHEQYF. The DNA for the CDR3 is TGCGCCAGCAGCTTGGCTCATGACAGGGGCCACGAGCAGTACTTC. Full variable domain (outside the CDR3, taken from reference TRBV5-1 and TRBJ2-7): KAGVTQTPRYLIKTRGQQVTLSCSPISGHRSVSWYQQTPGQGLQFLFEYFSETQRNKGNFPGRFSGRQFSNSRSEMNVSTLELGDSALYLCASSLAHDRGHEQYFGPGTRLTVT.

This clone has a single count. The chain links TRBV28 to TRBJ2-1, with 8 bases identical to TRBD1. This CDR3 comprises 19 residues. CDR1 is MDHEN and CDR2 is SYDVKM in the germline V gene. The junction had 15 bases not matched to a gene; V was cut back by 5 bases and J by 0 bases. The CDR3 region is CASSTSGTGSPSSYNEQFF. The CDR3 coding sequence is TGTGCCAGCAGTACGTCCGGGACAGGCAGCCCAAGCTCCTACAATGAGCAGTTCTTC.

The chain carries TRBV7-9 and TRBJ2-4; D may be TRBD1 (5 bases). This CDR3 has 16 residues. The germline V gene has CDR1 SEHNR and CDR2 FQNEAQ (reference sequence). V was shortened by 2 bases and J by 0 bases, with 11 bases between the two germline ends. DNA for the CDR3: TGTGCCAGCAGCTTACAGGGTGGATTAGCCAAAAACATTCAGTACTTC. Encoded protein: CASSLQGGLAKNIQYF.